The clone carrying this T cell receptor (beta chain) came up a few times. The time point is: newly diagnosed GD, antithyroid drugs for less than 3 months. From PBMCs, RNA was extracted and then used to make the TCR library. The data derive from a study of regulatory T cells in long-lasting Graves disease. Building of the TCR beta libraries involved iRepertoire HTBI primers and Arm-PCR of CDR3 regions. TCRdb re-called the multiplex PCR reads through MiXCR, storing one row per CDR3 protein. The data show more than 350,000 distinct CDR3 sequences, with 15% seen just once and approximately 16% held by the top ten. With 3 bases removed from V and 3 bases from J, the gap between germline ends came to 9 bases. The length of the CDR3 is 14 residues. The germline V gene has CDR1 LNHDA and CDR2 SQIVND (reference sequence). The same data also went into a second study, on T cells in Graves' hyperthyroidism and ophthalmopathy.

The receptor's source is a woman aged 25 to 45 with Graves disease. The chain joins TRBV19 to TRBJ2-1, with D possibly being TRBD1 (5 bases). Specimen: peripheral blood mononuclear cells (PBMCs), collected at new diagnosis, from a patient treated with antithyroid drugs. CDR3 amino acids: CASSMGHHYNEQFF. The CDR3 coding sequence is TGTGCCAGTAGTATGGGGCACCACTACAATGAGCAGTTCTTC.